This TCR beta chain was documented in a study of control samples from healthy donors and cancer patients. Measured with immunoSEQ multiplex PCR; TCRdb has only the in-frame clones, and not every one. The sample lists some 250,000 clones; approximately 80% were seen once. V dropped 6 bases and J dropped 5 bases, with 13 bases sitting between them. Germline CDR1 is SNHLY and CDR2 is FYNNEI. The CDR3 is 14 residues long. The chain employs TRBV2 and TRBJ1-4, with no clear D. This TCR was recovered from a woman aged 55-75 years with lung cancer. Sequenced sample: PBMCs. The CDR3 loop is CASRGSSVNEKLFF. CDR3 DNA sequence: TGTGCCAGCAGGGGGAGTAGCGTGAATGAAAAACTGTTTTTT.